The rows below give T cell receptor beta chains drawn from one sample of a study of cytomegalovirus exposure and HLA in healthy donors. Libraries were prepared by immunoSEQ multiplex PCR; TCRdb keeps only in-frame clonotypes and omits some of them. The data hold about 120,000 clones, with roughly 80% observed a single time. Source material: PBMCs. These receptors all come from a woman in her thirties or forties in good health and CMV-seropositive. Each CDR3 is given with its conserved first and last residue. Each record gives: V gene, D gene, J gene, clone size, CDR3 DNA, CDR3 protein. The D gene is left open where the match is weak. Only part of the rows carry a size: once, few, many, or a class if the clone is expanded.

>TRBV7-9|NA|TRBJ2-7|NA
TGTGCCAGCAGCCTAGTCGGCAGGCCCCCCTACGAGCAGTACTTC
CASSLVGRPPYEQYF
>TRBV6-4|TRBD2|TRBJ2-3|NA
TGTGCCAGCAGGGCGCTAGCGGGGGGCGACACAGATACGCAGTATTTT
CASRALAGGDTDTQYF
>TRBV7-6|NA|TRBJ2-1|NA
TGTGCCAGCAGCTTAGCGTATGAGGGATACAATGAGCAGTTCTTC
CASSLAYEGYNEQFF
>TRBV27|NA|TRBJ1-2|NA
TGTGCCAGCAGTTTCCGACACGGTAGCTATGGCTACACCTTC
CASSFRHGSYGYTF
>TRBV25-1|TRBD1|TRBJ1-2|NA
TGTGCCAGCAGCTCCGGACAGGGTCATACCTCCTATGGCTACACCTTC
CASSSGQGHTSYGYTF
>TRBV11-2|TRBD2|TRBJ2-7|NA
TGTGCCAGCAGCTTACGAGCGGGGGCCACCTACGAGCAGTACTTC
CASSLRAGATYEQYF
>TRBV29-1|TRBD1|TRBJ2-1|NA
TGCAGCGTTACAGGGGTCTTTGGCTACAATGAGCAGTTCTTC
CSVTGVFGYNEQFF
>TRBV7-9|NA|TRBJ1-1|NA
TGTGCCAGCAGCCCCGGAGGTCGGCGGGCTTTCTTT
CASSPGGRRAFF
>TRBV7-3|TRBD1|TRBJ2-3|NA
TGTGCCAGCAGTGCCAACAGGGGCGGGAGCACAGATACGCAGTATTTT
CASSANRGGSTDTQYF
>TRBV5-1|TRBD2|TRBJ2-1|NA
TGCGCCAGCAGCTCTACTAGCGGGACGCACAATGAGCAGTTCTTC
CASSSTSGTHNEQFF
>TRBV19|NA|TRBJ1-1|NA
TGTGCCACCACTGTCACCGCAGGCAACACTGAAGCTTTCTTT
CATTVTAGNTEAFF
>TRBV6-7|NA|TRBJ1-5|NA
TGTGCCAGCAGACCACAGATTCTTAGCAATCAGCCCCAGCATTTT
CASRPQILSNQPQHF
>TRBV7-2|TRBD2|TRBJ2-7|NA
TGTGCCAGCACCATTCGGTTAGCGGGGCAGTCCTACGAGCAGTACTTC
CASTIRLAGQSYEQYF
>TRBV6-5|NA|TRBJ2-7|NA
TGTGCCAGCAGTTACACCACGGGACTTCCCGTCAACGAGCAGTACTTC
CASSYTTGLPVNEQYF
>TRBV13|TRBD2|TRBJ2-7|NA
TGTGCCAGCAGCTTACGCGGGGGGAGCTCCTACGAGCAGTACTTC
CASSLRGGSSYEQYF
>TRBV7-6|NA|TRBJ2-1|once
TGTGCCAGCAGCTTAGAGGGACGGGGGGCTATGAACAATGAGCAGTTCTTC
CASSLEGRGAMNNEQFF
>TRBV19|TRBD1|TRBJ2-7|NA
TGTGCCAGTAGTTCCGCCACGGGACAGGGTTGGTACGAGCAGTACTTC
CASSSATGQGWYEQYF
>TRBV7-2|TRBD2|TRBJ2-3|NA
TGTGCCAGCAGCTTAGGCGGGAGTGGGTCAGATACGCAGTATTTT
CASSLGGSGSDTQYF
>TRBV14|TRBD1|TRBJ1-1|NA
TGTGCCAGCAGCAGCCTCGGACAGGGCACTGAAGCTTTCTTT
CASSSLGQGTEAFF
>TRBV9|NA|TRBJ1-4|NA
TGTGCCAGCGGAGGTCCTGTAAAACTGTTTTTT
CASGGPVKLFF
>TRBV7-2|NA|TRBJ2-3|few
TGTGCCAGCAGCTTAAGACTAGTGGGTACAGATACGCAGTATTTT
CASSLRLVGTDTQYF
>TRBV6-5|NA|TRBJ1-1|NA
TGTGCCAGCAGTGGTTTAGGGCAGGGGAACACTGAAGCTTTCTTT
CASSGLGQGNTEAFF
>TRBV29-1|TRBD2|TRBJ2-3|NA
TGCAGCGTTGACACCCCGGGAGGGCCAGATACGCAGTATTTT
CSVDTPGGPDTQYF
>TRBV15|NA|TRBJ1-1|NA
TGTGCCACCCGAAGGGGCCCGGGCACTGAAGCTTTCTTT
CATRRGPGTEAFF
>TRBV2|NA|TRBJ2-7|NA
TGTGCCAGCAGTGAGAGATACGAGCAGTACTTC
CASSERYEQYF
>TRBV2|NA|TRBJ2-7|NA
TGTGCCAGCAGTGAATCGCAGAAATCCTACGAGCAGTACTTC
CASSESQKSYEQYF
>TRBV9|TRBD2|TRBJ2-1|NA
TGTGCCAGCAGCGCCCAAGGGAGCGGGGGTTACAATGAGCAGTTCTTC
CASSAQGSGGYNEQFF
>TRBV4-3|NA|TRBJ2-7|NA
TGCGCCAGCAGCCAAGAAACTGAACCGTCCTACGAGCAGTACTTC
CASSQETEPSYEQYF
>TRBV19|TRBD2|TRBJ2-3|NA
TGTGCCAGTAGTATAATAGCGGGGGTTACAGATACGCAGTATTTT
CASSIIAGVTDTQYF
>TRBV27|TRBD2|TRBJ2-3|NA
TGTGCCAGCAGTTTAAGTACTAGCGGGAGCACAGATACGCAGTATTTT
CASSLSTSGSTDTQYF
>TRBV5-6|NA|TRBJ2-7|few
TGTGCCAGCAGCTCCACAGGGCCCTACGAGCAGTACTTC
CASSSTGPYEQYF
>TRBV6-1|NA|TRBJ1-2|NA
TGTGCCAGCAGTGGATCCCTGGGTAGTAAGCGGTACACCTTC
CASSGSLGSKRYTF
>TRBV5-8|TRBD2|TRBJ2-5|NA
TGTGCCAGCAGCTTAGGCCCCGGGGAGGGGACCCAGTACTTC
CASSLGPGEGTQYF
>TRBV27|TRBD1|TRBJ1-1|NA
TGTGCCAGCAGTCGGGACAGGGGGCGGGACACTGAAGCTTTCTTT
CASSRDRGRDTEAFF
>TRBV10-1|NA|TRBJ2-2|few
TGCGCCAGCCAAGAAGGGGGACCGACCGGGGAGCTGTTTTTT
CASQEGGPTGELFF
>TRBV5-6|TRBD2|TRBJ2-7|NA
TGTGCCAGCAGCATGCGGGGGGGCTCCTACGAGCAGTACTTC
CASSMRGGSYEQYF
>TRBV5-6|TRBD2|TRBJ2-1|NA
TGTGCCAGCAGCTTGGATAGCGGGGGCTACAATGAGCAGTTCTTC
CASSLDSGGYNEQFF
>TRBV30|NA|TRBJ1-5|NA
TGTGCCTGGAGCAGGGGAATTAGTCAGCCCCAGCATTTT
CAWSRGISQPQHF
>TRBV6-1|NA|TRBJ1-3|NA
TGTGCCAGCAGACTCAGGGGATCTGGAAACACCATATATTTT
CASRLRGSGNTIYF
>TRBV7-3|TRBD2|TRBJ2-3|NA
TGTGCCAGCAGCCCGAGGGGAGCGGGGTCCACAGATACGCAGTATTTT
CASSPRGAGSTDTQYF
>TRBV6-5|NA|TRBJ1-4|NA
TGTGCCAGCAGTTACGCAGGGGACACAAGGGAAAAACTGTTTTTT
CASSYAGDTREKLFF
>TRBV4-2|TRBD2|TRBJ2-3|NA
TGTGCCAGTGGGGGACTAGCGGGCACAGATACGCAGTATTTT
CASGGLAGTDTQYF